A selection of T cell receptor beta chains follows, all from one sample in a study of cytomegalovirus exposure and HLA in healthy donors. Clones were read by immunoSEQ multiplex PCR, and TCRdb kept only the in-frame ones, dropping some. Among approximately 270,000 clones listed, 90% were seen once. The sample comprised PBMCs. The source of these receptors is a woman under 30 in good health and CMV-seronegative. CDR3s include the opening cysteine and the closing phenylalanine or tryptophan. A D gene is named only where the DNA matches it firmly.

TRBD1 | TRBJ1-1 | TRBV2 | 15 | CASSFGQGSFTEAFF
TRBD1 | TRBJ1-6 | TRBV4-1 | 18 | CASSQEGTGVTTNSPLHF
- | TRBJ1-1 | TRBV7-2 | 13 | CASSLFGNTEAFF
TRBD1 | TRBJ2-2 | TRBV5-4 | 15 | CASSLSGGNTGELFF
- | TRBJ2-5 | TRBV27 | 13 | CASSLGGEETQYF
TRBD2 | TRBJ2-2 | TRBV6-5 | 13 | CASRRGSGGELFF
- | TRBJ2-2 | TRBV29-1 | 13 | CSVVPGRTGELFF
TRBD1 | TRBJ2-5 | TRBV28 | 15 | CASSPRTGLQETQYF
- | TRBJ2-3 | TRBV6-5 | 13 | CASSFVDTDTQYF
TRBD2 | TRBJ2-1 | TRBV5-1 | 15 | CASSLGTSDYNEQFF
- | TRBJ1-2 | TRBV30 | 13 | CAGGWRANYGYTF
- | TRBJ2-1 | TRBV5-1 | 13 | CASSSPTGSEQFF
TRBD1 | TRBJ1-1 | TRBV19 | 14 | CASSIASTGPEAFF
- | TRBJ1-1 | TRBV5-1 | 12 | CASTSFRTEAFF
- | TRBJ1-1 | TRBV7-9 | 16 | CASSWGHLDRHTEAFF
- | TRBJ1-1 | TRBV11-2 | 14 | CASSFRDTYTEAFF
TRBD2 | TRBJ2-3 | TRBV5-1 | 15 | CASSFGLAGGDTQYF
TRBD2 | TRBJ2-1 | TRBV13 | 15 | CASSSRTSAYNEQFF
- | TRBJ1-1 | TRBV13 | 16 | CASSSSVPGRGWPAFF
TRBD1 | TRBJ1-2 | TRBV4-2 | 14 | CASSPLGQARGYTF
- | TRBJ1-2 | TRBV15 | 14 | CATSLSSGGRGYTF
- | TRBJ2-3 | TRBV14 | 14 | CASSQGLVTDTQYF
TRBD2 | TRBJ2-7 | TRBV6-5 | 13 | CASSYSSGGEQYF